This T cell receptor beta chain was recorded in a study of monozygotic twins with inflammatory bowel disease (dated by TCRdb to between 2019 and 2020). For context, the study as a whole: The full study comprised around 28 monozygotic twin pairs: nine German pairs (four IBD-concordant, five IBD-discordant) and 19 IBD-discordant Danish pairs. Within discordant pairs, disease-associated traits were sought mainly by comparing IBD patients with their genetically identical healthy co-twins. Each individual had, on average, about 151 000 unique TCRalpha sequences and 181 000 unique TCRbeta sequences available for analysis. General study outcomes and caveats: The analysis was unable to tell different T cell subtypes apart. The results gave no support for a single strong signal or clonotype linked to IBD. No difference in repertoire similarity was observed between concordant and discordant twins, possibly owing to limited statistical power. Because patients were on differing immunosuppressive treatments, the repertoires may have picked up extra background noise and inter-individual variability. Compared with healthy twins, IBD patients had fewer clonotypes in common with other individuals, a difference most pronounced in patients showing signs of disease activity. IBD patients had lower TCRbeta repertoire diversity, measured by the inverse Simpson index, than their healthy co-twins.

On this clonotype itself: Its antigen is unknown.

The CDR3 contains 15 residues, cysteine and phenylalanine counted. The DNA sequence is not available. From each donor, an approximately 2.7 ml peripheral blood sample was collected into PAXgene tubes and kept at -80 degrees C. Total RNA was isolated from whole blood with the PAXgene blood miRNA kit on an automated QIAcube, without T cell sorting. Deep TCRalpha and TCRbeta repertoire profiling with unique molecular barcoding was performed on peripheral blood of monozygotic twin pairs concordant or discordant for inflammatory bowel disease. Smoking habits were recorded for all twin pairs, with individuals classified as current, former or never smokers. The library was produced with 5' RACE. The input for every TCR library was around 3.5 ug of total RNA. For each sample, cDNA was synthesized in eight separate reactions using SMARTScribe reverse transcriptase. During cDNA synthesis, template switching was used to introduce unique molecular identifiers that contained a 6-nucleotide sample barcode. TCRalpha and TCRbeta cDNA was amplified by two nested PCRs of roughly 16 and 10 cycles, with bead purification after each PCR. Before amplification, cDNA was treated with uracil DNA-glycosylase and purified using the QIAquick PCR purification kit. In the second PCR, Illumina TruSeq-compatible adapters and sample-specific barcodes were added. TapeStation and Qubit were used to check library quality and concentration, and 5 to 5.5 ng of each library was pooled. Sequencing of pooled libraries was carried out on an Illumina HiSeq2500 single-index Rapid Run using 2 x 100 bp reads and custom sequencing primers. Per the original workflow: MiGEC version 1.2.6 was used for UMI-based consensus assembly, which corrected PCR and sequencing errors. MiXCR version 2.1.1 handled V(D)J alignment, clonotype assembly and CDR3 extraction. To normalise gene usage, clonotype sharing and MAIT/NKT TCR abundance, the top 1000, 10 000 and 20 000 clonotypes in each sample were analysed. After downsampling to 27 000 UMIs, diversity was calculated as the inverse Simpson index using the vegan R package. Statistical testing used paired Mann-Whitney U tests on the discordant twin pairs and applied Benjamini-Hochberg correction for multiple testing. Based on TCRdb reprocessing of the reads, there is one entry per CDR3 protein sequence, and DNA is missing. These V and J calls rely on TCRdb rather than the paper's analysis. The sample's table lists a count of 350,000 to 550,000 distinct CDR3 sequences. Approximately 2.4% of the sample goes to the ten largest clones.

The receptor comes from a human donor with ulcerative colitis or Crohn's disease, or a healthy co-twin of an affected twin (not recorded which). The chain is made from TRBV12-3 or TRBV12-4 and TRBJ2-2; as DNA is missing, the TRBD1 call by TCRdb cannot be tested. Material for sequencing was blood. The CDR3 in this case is CASSLTGTNTVELFF.